This TCR beta chain is from a study of control samples from healthy donors and cancer patients (TCRdb year 2020). Libraries came from the immunoSEQ multiplex PCR assay. TCRdb took over this immuneACCESS table, retaining in-frame rearrangements with V and J assigned. Such tables are incomplete; in checked studies, under half of the missing clones stem from an unresolved V gene, and the remainder is unexplained. Present in this sample are 170,000 or so clones, more than 85% of which were seen just once. Around 2% of the sample comes from the top ten. Notes on this clone: What antigen it recognizes has not been identified. No much larger clone exists at a distance of one base, and base qualities are not known.

V and J are truncated by 0 bases and 8 bases respectively, leaving an intervening sequence of 6 bases. The CDR3 starts with the cysteine, ends with the phenylalanine, and has 12 residues. Only the CDR3 region is kept as DNA, spanning 36 bases read in frame from base 1. The germline V gene encodes CDR1 SGHRS and CDR2 YFSETQ. The sequence joins TRBV5-1 to TRBJ1-3; confidence is insufficient to name the D gene. Sample: blood. The TCR was taken from a middle-aged woman in good health. CDR3 region: CASSLDGHTIYF. The DNA sequence is given as TGCGCCAGCAGCTTGGACGGGCACACCATATATTTT.